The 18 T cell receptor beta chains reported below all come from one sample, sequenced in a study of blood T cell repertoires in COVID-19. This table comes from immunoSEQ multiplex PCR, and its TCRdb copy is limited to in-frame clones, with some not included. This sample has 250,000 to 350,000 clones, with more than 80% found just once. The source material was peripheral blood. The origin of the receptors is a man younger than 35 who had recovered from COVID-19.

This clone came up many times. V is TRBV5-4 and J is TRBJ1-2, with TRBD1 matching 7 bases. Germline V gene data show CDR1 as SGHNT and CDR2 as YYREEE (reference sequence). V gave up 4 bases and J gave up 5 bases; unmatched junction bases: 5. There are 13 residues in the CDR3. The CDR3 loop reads CASSPGTEYGYTF. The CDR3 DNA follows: TGTGCCAGCAGCCCCGGGACAGAATATGGCTACACCTTC.

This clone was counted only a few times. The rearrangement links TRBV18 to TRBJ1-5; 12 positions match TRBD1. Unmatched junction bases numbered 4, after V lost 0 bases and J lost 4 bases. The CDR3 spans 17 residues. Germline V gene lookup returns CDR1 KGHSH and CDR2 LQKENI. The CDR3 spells CASSPPGTGGRNQPQHF. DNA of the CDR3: TGTGCCAGCTCACCACCGGGGACAGGGGGCCGTAATCAGCCCCAGCATTTT. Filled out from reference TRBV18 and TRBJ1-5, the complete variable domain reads NAGVMQNPRHLVRRRGQEARLRCSPMKGHSHVYWYRQLPEEGLKFMVYLQKENIIDESGMPKERFSAEFPKEGPSILRIQQVVRGDSAAYFCASSPPGTGGRNQPQHFGDGTRLSIL.

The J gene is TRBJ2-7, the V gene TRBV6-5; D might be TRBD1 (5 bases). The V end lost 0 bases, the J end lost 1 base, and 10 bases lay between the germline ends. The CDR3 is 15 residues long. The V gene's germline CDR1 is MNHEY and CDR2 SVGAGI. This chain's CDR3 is CASSYSSRQSYEQYF. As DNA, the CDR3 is TGTGCCAGCAGTTACTCCAGCCGACAGTCCTACGAGCAGTACTTC.

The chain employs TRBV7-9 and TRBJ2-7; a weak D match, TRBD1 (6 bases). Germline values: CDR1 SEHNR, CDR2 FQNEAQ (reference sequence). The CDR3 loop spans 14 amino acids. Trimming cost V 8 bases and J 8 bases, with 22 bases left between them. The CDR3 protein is CASGGRDADPKQYF. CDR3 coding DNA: TGTGCCAGCGGGGGCCGGGACGCAGACCCCAAGCAGTACTTC.

This chain's CDR3 is CASSRQGGAQPQHF. The DNA for the CDR3 is TGTGCCAGCAGCCGACAGGGAGGCGCTCAGCCCCAGCATTTT. The rearrangement uses TRBV5-6 and TRBJ1-5; 7 bases align to TRBD1. Per germline, CDR1 SGHDT and CDR2 YYEEEE. The CDR3 runs 14 residues. With 4 bases clipped from V and 6 bases from J, the junction kept 7 bases outside the gene matches.

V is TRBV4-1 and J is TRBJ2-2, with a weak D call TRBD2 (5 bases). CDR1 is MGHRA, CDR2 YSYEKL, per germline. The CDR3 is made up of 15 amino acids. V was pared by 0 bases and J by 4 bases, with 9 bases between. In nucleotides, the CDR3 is TGCGCCAGCAGCCAAGAGCCCCGGGGCACCGGGGAGCTGTTTTTT. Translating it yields CASSQEPRGTGELFF.

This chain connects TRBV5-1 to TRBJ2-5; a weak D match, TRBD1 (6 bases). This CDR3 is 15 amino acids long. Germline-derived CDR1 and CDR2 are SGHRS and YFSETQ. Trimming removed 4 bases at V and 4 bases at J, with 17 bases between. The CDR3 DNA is TGCGCCAGCAGCCCCACCGACAGAGGGGGAGAGACCCAGTACTTC. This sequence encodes CASSPTDRGGETQYF. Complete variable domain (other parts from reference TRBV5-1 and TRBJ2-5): KAGVTQTPRYLIKTRGQQVTLSCSPISGHRSVSWYQQTPGQGLQFLFEYFSETQRNKGNFPGRFSGRQFSNSRSEMNVSTLELGDSALYLCASSPTDRGGETQYFGPGTRLLVL.

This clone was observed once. CDR3: CASSQGAAFF. CDR3 nucleotides: TGTGCCAGTAGTCAGGGGGCGGCTTTCTTT. The genes are TRBV19 and TRBJ1-1; TRBD1 matches at 8 bases. The CDR3 length is 10 residues. CDR1 LNHDA and CDR2 SQIVND come from the germline V gene (reference sequence). Trimming cost V 5 bases and J 11 bases; bases outside gene matches: 1.

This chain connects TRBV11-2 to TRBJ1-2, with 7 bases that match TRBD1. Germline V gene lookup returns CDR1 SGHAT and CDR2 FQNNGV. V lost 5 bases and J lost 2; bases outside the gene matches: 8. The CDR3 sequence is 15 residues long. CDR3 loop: CASSLGQHKNYGYTF. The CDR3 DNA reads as TGTGCCAGCAGCCTGGGACAGCATAAGAACTATGGCTACACCTTC.

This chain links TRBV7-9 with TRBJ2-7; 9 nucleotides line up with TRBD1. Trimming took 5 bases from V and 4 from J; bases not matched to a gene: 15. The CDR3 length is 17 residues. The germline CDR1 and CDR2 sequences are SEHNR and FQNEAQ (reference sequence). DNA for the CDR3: TGTGCCAGCAGCCCTTCCGGGACAGGGACTTCGATGTACGAGCAGTACTTC. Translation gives CASSPSGTGTSMYEQYF.

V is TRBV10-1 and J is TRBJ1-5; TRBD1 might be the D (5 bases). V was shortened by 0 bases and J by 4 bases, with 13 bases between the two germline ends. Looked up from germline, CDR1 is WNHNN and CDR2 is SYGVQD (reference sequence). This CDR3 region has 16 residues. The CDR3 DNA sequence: TGCGCCAGCAGTGAGTCGAGGGGACTGAAGAATCAGCCCCAGCATTTT. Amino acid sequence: CASSESRGLKNQPQHF.

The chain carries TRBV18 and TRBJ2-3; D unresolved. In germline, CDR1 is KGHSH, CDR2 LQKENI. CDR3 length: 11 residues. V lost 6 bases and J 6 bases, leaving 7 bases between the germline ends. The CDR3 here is CASSPEDTQYF. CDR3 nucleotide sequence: TGTGCCAGCTCTCCGGAGGATACGCAGTATTTT.

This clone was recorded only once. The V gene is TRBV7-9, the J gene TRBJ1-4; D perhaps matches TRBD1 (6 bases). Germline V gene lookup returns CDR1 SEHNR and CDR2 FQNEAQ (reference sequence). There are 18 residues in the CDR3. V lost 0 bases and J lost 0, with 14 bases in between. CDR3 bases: TGTGCCAGCAGCTTAGCACAGGGTCCCCCCACAACTAATGAAAAACTGTTTTTT. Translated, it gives CASSLAQGPPTTNEKLFF. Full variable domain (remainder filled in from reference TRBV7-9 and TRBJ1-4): DTGVSQNPRHKITKRGQNVTFRCDPISEHNRLYWYRQTLGQGPEFLTYFQNEAQLEKSRLLSDRFSAERPKGSFSTLEIQRTEQGDSAMYLCASSLAQGPPTTNEKLFFGSGTQLSVL.

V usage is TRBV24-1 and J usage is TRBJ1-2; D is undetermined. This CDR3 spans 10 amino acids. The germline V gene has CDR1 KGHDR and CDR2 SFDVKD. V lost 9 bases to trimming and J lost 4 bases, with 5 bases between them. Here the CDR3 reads CATPGYGYTF. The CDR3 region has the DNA TGTGCCACCCCAGGCTATGGCTACACCTTC.

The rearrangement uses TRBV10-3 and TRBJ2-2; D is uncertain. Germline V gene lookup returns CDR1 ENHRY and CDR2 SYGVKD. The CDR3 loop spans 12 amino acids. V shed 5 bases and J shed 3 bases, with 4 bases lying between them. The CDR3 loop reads CAISTDTGELFF. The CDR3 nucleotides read TGTGCCATCAGTACGGACACCGGGGAGCTGTTTTTT.

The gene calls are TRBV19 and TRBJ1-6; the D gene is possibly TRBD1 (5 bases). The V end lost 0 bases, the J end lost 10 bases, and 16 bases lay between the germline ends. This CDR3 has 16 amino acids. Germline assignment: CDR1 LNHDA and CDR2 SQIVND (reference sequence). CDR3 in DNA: TGTGCCAGTAGTATAGATCTATCAGGGTTCAAGTCACCCCTCCACTTT. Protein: CASSIDLSGFKSPLHF. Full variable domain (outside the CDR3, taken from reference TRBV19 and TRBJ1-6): DGGITQSPKYLFRKEGQNVTLSCEQNLNHDAMYWYRQDPGQGLRLIYYSQIVNDFQKGDIAEGYSVSREKKESFPLTVTSAQKNPTAFYLCASSIDLSGFKSPLHFGNGTRLTVT.

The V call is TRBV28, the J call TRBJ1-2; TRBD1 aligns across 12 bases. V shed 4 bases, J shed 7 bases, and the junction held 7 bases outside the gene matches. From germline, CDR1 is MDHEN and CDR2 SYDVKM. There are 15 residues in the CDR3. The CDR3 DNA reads TGTGCCAGCAGTTCCGCGGGACAGGGGGCTGCTGGCTACACCTTC. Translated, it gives CASSSAGQGAAGYTF.

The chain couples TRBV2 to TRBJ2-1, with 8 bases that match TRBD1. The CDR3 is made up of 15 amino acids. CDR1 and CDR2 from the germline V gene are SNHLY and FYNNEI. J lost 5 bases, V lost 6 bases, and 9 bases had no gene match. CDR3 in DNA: TGTGCCAGCAGGATGGGGACAGGACCCGACAATGAGCAGTTCTTC. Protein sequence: CASRMGTGPDNEQFF.